A selection of T cell receptor beta chains follows, all from one sample in a study of shared clonotypes between healthy human individuals. Here immunoSEQ multiplex PCR was the method, and the copy in TCRdb shows in-frame clones only, minus some. The data show 1,400,000 or so clones, approximately 98.5% seen once. Sequenced: naive CD4+ T cells sorted from blood. All receptors come from a man younger than 45 in good health. The CDR3 runs from the conserved cysteine through the conserved F or W. D genes are given only for firm matches. Some rows mark clone size as missing; the rest say once, few, many or name a class of expanded clone.

>.|TRBV18|TRBJ2-1|.
TGTGCCAGCTCACCAGGGGTGGGCTCCTACAATGAGCAGTTCTTC
CASSPGVGSYNEQFF
>.|TRBV29-1|TRBJ2-5|.
TGCAGCGTCCGGAGTAGCGGTCAAGAGACCCAGTACTTC
CSVRSSGQETQYF
>.|TRBV7-8|TRBJ2-2|.
TGTGCCAGCAGCTTTTACACTCGGACCGGGGAGCTGTTTTTT
CASSFYTRTGELFF
>.|TRBV6-1|TRBJ2-5|.
TGTGCCAGCAGCGGGCAGACCCAAGAGACCCAGTACTTC
CASSGQTQETQYF
>.|TRBV14|TRBJ2-7|.
TGTGCCAGCAGCCCGTGGGACTCCTACGAGCAGTACTTC
CASSPWDSYEQYF
>.|TRBV9|TRBJ2-1|.
TGTGCCAGCAGCGTATTTGGGCAGGCCGCCAATGAGCAGTTCTTC
CASSVFGQAANEQFF
>.|TRBV7-2|TRBJ1-3|.
TGTGCCAGCAGCTTAGCAGGCCTCGGGGGAAACACCATATATTTT
CASSLAGLGGNTIYF
>.|TRBV5-4|TRBJ1-5|.
TGTGCCAGGGCACCACCCAATCAGCCCCAGCATTTT
CARAPPNQPQHF
>TRBD1|TRBV6-5|TRBJ2-7|.
TGTGCCAGCAGTCGGACAGGGGGCGACTACGAGCAGTACTTC
CASSRTGGDYEQYF
>TRBD1|TRBV4-3|TRBJ2-7|once
TGCGCCAGCAGCCGGGACAGGGCTGACGAGCAGTACTTC
CASSRDRADEQYF
>TRBD2|TRBV9|TRBJ2-7|.
TGTGCCAGCAGCGTGGGACTAGCGGGAGTGTACGAGCAGTACTTC
CASSVGLAGVYEQYF
>.|TRBV7-9|TRBJ2-1|.
TGTGCCAGCAGCTTAACTACCAATGAGCAGTTCTTC
CASSLTTNEQFF
>.|TRBV25-1|TRBJ2-1|.
TGTGCCAGCAGTTCAGCTAGCGCCGGGATCGCGGAGCAGTTCTTC
CASSSASAGIAEQFF
>TRBD1|TRBV2|TRBJ2-7|.
TGTGCCAGCAGTCCCCGGACAGGTTCCTCCTTCGAGCAGTACTTC
CASSPRTGSSFEQYF
>.|TRBV6-1|TRBJ2-3|.
TGTGCCAGCAGTGATTGGAGGAGGGGGACTAGCACAGATACGCAGTATTTT
CASSDWRRGTSTDTQYF
>TRBD2|TRBV9|TRBJ2-3|.
TGTGCCAGCAGCGGATTTAGCGGGAGGGCAGATACGCAGTATTTT
CASSGFSGRADTQYF
>.|TRBV5-1|TRBJ2-7|.
TGCGCCAGCAGCTTGGACCCTACAGGGTCCTACGAGCAGTACTTC
CASSLDPTGSYEQYF
>.|TRBV10-3|TRBJ1-4|.
TGTGCCGTTAGAGGGAGTTTTGATGAAAAACTGTTTTTT
CAVRGSFDEKLFF
>.|TRBV30|TRBJ1-1|.
TGTGCCTGGAGTGTGGTGTATGGTAACCGGCACACTGAAGCTTTCTTT
CAWSVVYGNRHTEAFF
>.|TRBV18|TRBJ2-1|.
TGTGCCAGCTCCCCCAAGGGGGGTACCTACAATGAGCAGTTCTTC
CASSPKGGTYNEQFF
>.|TRBV29-1|TRBJ2-1|.
TGCAGCGTTGAGGTACTTAGCAATGAGCAGTTCTTC
CSVEVLSNEQFF
>.|TRBV5-1|TRBJ2-3|.
TGCGCCAGCAGTGTTCGGGCGGGTACAGATACGCAGTATTTT
CASSVRAGTDTQYF
>.|TRBV5-4|TRBJ1-2|.
TGTGCCAGCAGCTTGACTGCCGACTATGGCTACACCTTC
CASSLTADYGYTF
>.|TRBV7-2|TRBJ2-5|.
TGTGCCAGCAGCGAAACTGGGACTCACCCGGCGCAGTACTTC
CASSETGTHPAQYF
>TRBD1|TRBV18|TRBJ2-5|.
TGTGCCAGCTCACACCCAGGGGGCTTCTCTGAGACCCAGTACTTC
CASSHPGGFSETQYF
>TRBD1|TRBV5-6|TRBJ2-1|.
TGTGCCAGCAGCTTGGTAGGGGGCGATGAGCAGTTCTTC
CASSLVGGDEQFF
>.|TRBV11-2|TRBJ2-4|.
TGTGCCAGCAGCTTTCGCCCTAGACTACTAGCCAAAAACATTCAGTACTTC
CASSFRPRLLAKNIQYF
>.|TRBV2|TRBJ1-1|.
TGTGCCGGCGGGGTCTCAGGCGGCACTGAAGCTTTCTTT
CAGGVSGGTEAFF
>.|TRBV11-3|TRBJ1-1|.
TGTGCCAGCAGCTTAAGACCGAACACTGAAGCTTTCTTT
CASSLRPNTEAFF
>.|TRBV7-6|TRBJ2-7|once
TGTGCCAGCAGCTTAGGTGGGAACTCCTACGAGCAGTACTTC
CASSLGGNSYEQYF
>.|TRBV6-5|TRBJ2-7|.
TGTGCCAGCAGCCAGGGATCCGACTACGAGCAGTACTTC
CASSQGSDYEQYF
>.|TRBV5-5|TRBJ2-7|.
TGTGCCAGCAGCTTAGCAGCCGCCTACGAGCAGTACTTC
CASSLAAAYEQYF
>TRBD1|TRBV28|TRBJ2-1|.
TGTGCCAGCAGGACAGGGCTGGACAATGAGCAGTTCTTC
CASRTGLDNEQFF
>TRBD1|TRBV2|TRBJ2-5|once
TGTGCCAGCGGATGGACAGGCTTGGAGGAGACCCAGTACTTC
CASGWTGLEETQYF
>.|TRBV2|TRBJ2-1|.
TGTGCCAGCAGTGAAGGACTACTTCTTTCGGGTGAGCAGTTCTTC
CASSEGLLLSGEQFF
>TRBD2|TRBV7-3|TRBJ2-3|.
TGTGCCAGCAGCTTAAACGGACTAGCGGTGGTAGATACGCAGTATTTT
CASSLNGLAVVDTQYF
>TRBD2|TRBV5-8|TRBJ2-5|.
TGTGCCAGCAGCTTCCCGGGACTAGCGGGAGGGGCTCTAGAGACCCAGTACTTC
CASSFPGLAGGALETQYF
>.|TRBV28|TRBJ2-5|.
TGTGCCAGCAGCTTAAGCCTGAGCCAAGAGACCCAGTACTTC
CASSLSLSQETQYF
>.|TRBV5-6|TRBJ2-1|.
TGTGCCAGCAGCTTTAGCGGATCCTACAATGAGCAGTTCTTC
CASSFSGSYNEQFF
>.|TRBV4-2|TRBJ2-1|.
TGTGCCAGCAGCCAAGAGGTGGGAAGAGGACAGAACAGTTTCAATGAGCAGTTCTTC
CASSQEVGRGQNSFNEQFF
>.|TRBV19|TRBJ2-2|.
TGTGCCAGTAGTATAGAGACAGTGAGCGAGCTGTTTTTT
CASSIETVSELFF
>.|TRBV6-1|TRBJ2-1|.
TGTGCCAGCACCCCGGCGGAGGGCTGGTACAATGAGCAGTTCTTC
CASTPAEGWYNEQFF
>.|TRBV6-1|TRBJ1-4|.
TGTGCCAGCAGTGTGCAGGGCAGCGGTGAAAAACTGTTTTTT
CASSVQGSGEKLFF
>TRBD1|TRBV5-1|TRBJ1-4|.
TGCGCCAGCAGCAGCCAGGGGGGTGGCGAAAAACTGTTTTTT
CASSSQGGGEKLFF
>TRBD2|TRBV27|TRBJ2-1|.
TGTGCCAGCAGTTTGGGACTAGCGGGAGGATACGATGAGCAGTTCTTC
CASSLGLAGGYDEQFF
>.|TRBV7-2|TRBJ2-1|once
TGTGCCAGCAGCTTGGCCAGGGGATACAATGAGCAGTTCTTC
CASSLARGYNEQFF
>TRBD1|TRBV7-2|TRBJ2-7|.
TGTGCCAGCAGCTTGGGACAGGGCCTTGGGCTATACGAGCAGTACTTC
CASSLGQGLGLYEQYF